This TCR beta chain emerged from a study of T cells in Graves' hyperthyroidism and ophthalmopathy. The CDR3 is made up of 14 amino acids. Germline assignment: CDR1 SNHLY and CDR2 FYNNEI. An absence of ophthalmopathy progression within 18 months meant stable Graves' hyperthyroidism. Using RNA transcripts as the source, TCR beta CDR3 regions were amplified. First-round RT-PCR of the TCR CDR3 relied on the HTBI primer set. TCRdb reprocessed the multiplex PCR reads with MiXCR, giving one entry per CDR3 protein. The sample yields approximately 100,000 distinct CDR3 sequences, about 37% seen once. Comments on this clonotype: A much larger clone differs by one base, so this may be a read error.

The TCR was taken from a young woman with Graves' hyperthyroidism. The J gene is TRBJ1-5, the V gene TRBV2; 7 bases align to TRBD1. The sequencing sample was made of peripheral blood or thyroid tissue (not recorded which). CDR3 DNA sequence: TGTGCCAGCACGGGCAGGGGGGAGAATCAGCCCCAGCGTTTT. Its protein product is CASTGRGENQPQRF.